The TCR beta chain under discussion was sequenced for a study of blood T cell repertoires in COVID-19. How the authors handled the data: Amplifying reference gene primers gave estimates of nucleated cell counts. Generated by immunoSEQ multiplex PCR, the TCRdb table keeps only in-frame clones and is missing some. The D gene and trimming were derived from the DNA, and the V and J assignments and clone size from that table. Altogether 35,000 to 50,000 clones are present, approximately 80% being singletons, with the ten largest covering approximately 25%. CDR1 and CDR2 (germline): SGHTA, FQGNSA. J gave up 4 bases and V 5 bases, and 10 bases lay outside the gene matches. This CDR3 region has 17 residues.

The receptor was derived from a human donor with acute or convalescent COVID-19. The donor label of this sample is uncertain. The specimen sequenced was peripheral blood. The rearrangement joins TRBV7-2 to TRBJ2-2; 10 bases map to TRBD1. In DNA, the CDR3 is TGTGCCAGCAGCACCAGATGGGGACAGGGGCGCACCGGGGAGCTGTTTTTT. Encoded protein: CASSTRWGQGRTGELFF.